This T cell receptor (beta chain) was documented in a study of control samples from healthy donors and cancer patients. TCRdb's table, derived via immunoSEQ multiplex PCR, lists solely in-frame clones and lacks some. Of 350,000 to 450,000 clones in the sample, 90% were seen once. V was trimmed by 2 bases and J by 9 bases, leaving 16 bases between them. This CDR3 region has 15 residues. The V gene's germline CDR1 is MNHEY and CDR2 SVGAGI. This sequence joins TRBV6-5 and TRBJ2-2; D possibly corresponds to TRBD1 (6 bases). The sequenced sample was PBMCs. The TCR sequence derives from a man aged 35 to 55 with head and neck cancer. CDR3 loop: CASSYLQGRGRELFF. DNA for the CDR3: TGTGCCAGCAGTTACCTACAGGGTCGTGGCCGGGAGCTGTTTTTT.